The 27 T cell receptor beta chains presented below share a single source sample, sequenced in a study of identical twins (dated by TCRdb to 2016 to 2018). The library was generated by 5' RACE. Sequencer: Illumina HiSeq 2000. TCRdb passed the public sequencing reads through fastp at Q25 and MiXCR, retaining productive beta sequences. Entries that share a CDR3 protein sequence are merged under the most common genes and DNA. In all, the sample holds roughly 1.6 million distinct CDR3 sequences, and less than 35% of those were seen once. The top ten constitute approximately 0.25% of the sample. Specimen: cord blood. The origin of the receptors is a newborn girl in good health.

This clonotype was seen more than once but under ten times. The chain employs TRBV29-1 and TRBJ1-1; 10 bases align to TRBD1. Trimming took 4 bases from V and 4 from J; bases not matched to a gene: 12. CDR3 length equals 16 residues. The V gene's germline CDR1 is SQVTM and CDR2 ANQGSEA. The CDR3: CSVGRTGGIEVTEAFF. Here the CDR3 DNA reads TGCAGCGTTGGTCGGACAGGGGGAATTGAGGTCACTGAAGCTTTCTTT.

This clonotype has ten or more counts. The chain is built from TRBV4-1 and TRBJ2-7, with 7 bases fitting TRBD2. The CDR3 sequence is 14 residues long. In germline, CDR1 is MGHRA, CDR2 YSYEKL. The junction had 2 bases not matched to a gene; V was cut back by 1 base and J by 2 bases. CDR3: CASSQVGLAYEQYF. The DNA for the CDR3 is TGCGCCAGCAGCCAAGTAGGACTAGCCTACGAGCAGTACTTC.

The chain links TRBV10-1 to TRBJ2-5; D is unclear. CDR3 length: 13 residues. The germline V and J ends were trimmed by 6 bases and 4 bases, with 12 bases remaining between them. Germline V lookup: CDR1 WNHNN, CDR2 SYGVQD (reference sequence). DNA of the CDR3: TGCGCCAGCAGCGAGAGGATCGGAGAGACCCAGTACTTC. It yields the protein CASSERIGETQYF.

This clonotype was detected a few times. The genes are TRBV12-3 or TRBV12-4 and TRBJ2-1; tentatively, D is TRBD2 (6 bases). V shed 5 bases and J shed 6 bases, with 11 bases lying between them. CDR3 size: 13 residues. The DNA for the CDR3 is TGTGCCAGCAGTCCAGATAGCGGCAATGAGCAGTTCTTC. This gives the protein CASSPDSGNEQFF.

This clonotype occurred many times. The junction shows a germline mismatch at one end, possibly a read error. V gene TRBV5-1 combines with J gene TRBJ2-3, with a possible D match to TRBD2 (5 bases). Germline V lookup: CDR1 SGHRS, CDR2 YFSETQ. This CDR3 has 12 residues. The CDR3 loop reads CASSLARDTQYF. For the CDR3, the DNA is TGTGCCAGCAGCTTAGCGAGGGATACGCAGTATTTT.

J is TRBJ2-7 and V is TRBV20-1, with TRBD2 matching over 9 bases. Germline trimming cut 5 bases from V and 3 bases from J; bases unmatched to any gene: 5. Germline V gives CDR1 DFQATT, CDR2 SNEGSKA (reference sequence). The CDR3 is 13 amino acids. The CDR3 loop is CSALSSGDYEQYF. CDR3 DNA: TGCAGTGCTCTGTCTAGCGGGGACTACGAGCAGTACTTC.

The table lists this clonotype with a count of one. The rearrangement joins TRBV6-1 to TRBJ2-2, with no clear D. From germline, CDR1 is MNHNS and CDR2 SASEGT. The CDR3 contains 14 residues. The V and J ends lost 2 bases and 4 bases respectively, with 8 bases between them. The CDR3 DNA is TGTGCCAGCAGTGAAAGGACCGTCACCGGGGAGCTGTTTTTT. It yields the protein CASSERTVTGELFF.

V usage is TRBV7-9 and J usage is TRBJ2-1, with D perhaps matching TRBD1 (6 bases). This CDR3 has 14 amino acids. The V end was cut by 4 bases, the J end by 6 bases, with 13 bases between. Germline V gene sequence: CDR1 SEHNR, CDR2 FQNEAQ (reference sequence). The CDR3 sequence is CASSSLRGTNEQFF. In DNA form, the CDR3 reads TGTGCCAGCAGCTCTCTCAGGGGAACCAATGAGCAGTTCTTC. The full variable domain, its missing parts supplied by reference TRBV7-9 and TRBJ2-1, is DTGVSQNPRHKITKRGQNVTFRCDPISEHNRLYWYRQTLGQGPEFLTYFQNEAQLEKSRLLSDRFSAERPKGSFSTLEIQRTEQGDSAMYLCASSSLRGTNEQFFGPGTRLTVL.

In this sample, this clonotype turned up a few times. This chain joins TRBV28 and TRBJ2-7, with 7 nucleotides matching TRBD1. The germline gives CDR1 MDHEN, CDR2 SYDVKM. This CDR3 is built from 12 residues. V lost 8 bases to trimming and J lost 5 bases; unmatched junction nucleotides: 6. The CDR3 nucleotides read TGTGCCAGCTCCGACAGGGCCCACGAGCAGTACTTC. Protein: CASSDRAHEQYF.

This clonotype was detected only a few times. The V and J genes are TRBV6-6 and TRBJ1-2; 9 bases are a match to TRBD1. CDR3 length: 16 amino acids. CDR1 is MNHNY, CDR2 SVGAGI, per germline (reference sequence). V dropped 2 bases and J dropped 3; count of bases not matched to a gene: 7. The CDR3 loop is CASSYPGTGRDYGYTF. Here the CDR3 DNA reads TGTGCCAGCAGTTACCCAGGGACAGGGAGGGACTATGGCTACACCTTC.

Comment on this clonotype: A clone one base away is much larger, so this may be a read error. The rearrangement uses TRBV12-3 or TRBV12-4 and TRBJ1-4; D is unclear. CDR3 length equals 14 residues. V was pared by 5 bases and J by 2 bases, with 9 bases between. The CDR3 bases are TGTGCCAGCAGTGAGAGCCGGACTAATGAAAAACTGTTTTTT. This gives the protein CASSESRTNEKLFF.

The chain has TRBV7-9 and TRBJ2-5; 11 bases align to TRBD2. V lost 2 bases and J lost 11; bases outside the gene matches: 13. The CDR3 contains 16 residues. Germline CDR1 reads SEHNR; CDR2 reads FQNEAQ (reference sequence). CDR3 sequence reads: CASSLRTSGSRNEQYF. The DNA of the CDR3 is TGTGCCAGCAGCTTACGCACTAGCGGGAGCCGGAATGAGCAGTACTTC.

This clonotype has only a few counts. The chain carries TRBV29-1 and TRBJ2-2; D tentatively fits TRBD1 or TRBD2 (5 bases each). The CDR3 totals 14 residues. Germline assignment: CDR1 SQVTM and CDR2 ANQGSEA. Trimming pared 4 bases from V and 0 bases from J, leaving 9 bases between. CDR3 sequence reads: CSVGGIANTGELFF. DNA of the CDR3: TGCAGCGTTGGGGGGATCGCGAACACCGGGGAGCTGTTTTTT.

This rearrangement joins TRBV20-1 to TRBJ2-7; 7 bases align to TRBD2. This CDR3 has 12 amino acids. Germline V gene sequence: CDR1 DFQATT, CDR2 SNEGSKA (reference sequence). Losses at the gene ends were 6 bases for V and 1 base for J; bases not matched to a gene: 3. This CDR3 reads CSALAPSYEQYF. CDR3 nucleotides: TGCAGTGCACTAGCGCCTTCCTACGAGCAGTACTTC.

V gene TRBV10-3 combines with J gene TRBJ2-7; TRBD2 matches 8 bases. The ends lost 0 bases at V and 2 bases at J; junction bases unmatched: 0. The length of the CDR3 is 14 residues. CDR1 and CDR2 from the germline V gene are ENHRY and SYGVKD. The CDR3 bases are TGTGCCATCAGTGAGTCGACTAGCGCCTACGAGCAGTACTTC. Translation gives CAISESTSAYEQYF.

This clonotype has more than one count but fewer than ten. V usage is TRBV12-3 or TRBV12-4 and J usage is TRBJ1-5, with 8 bases identical to TRBD1. The trim removed 5 bases at V and 2 bases at J, leaving 5 bases unmatched. This CDR3 comprises 15 residues. The CDR3 reads CASSADRGGNQPQHF. CDR3 nucleotides: TGTGCCAGCAGTGCCGACAGGGGTGGCAATCAGCCCCAGCATTTT.

J is TRBJ1-1 and V is TRBV5-1; no definite D call. Germline CDR1 SGHRS, CDR2 YFSETQ. The CDR3 is 17 residues long. V lost 0 bases and J lost 0, with 15 bases in between. CDR3 sequence reads: CASSLDARHILNTEAFF. The CDR3 nucleotides are TGCGCCAGCAGCTTGGACGCCAGGCACATCCTGAACACTGAAGCTTTCTTT. Looking up the rest from reference TRBV5-1 and TRBJ1-1 gives the full variable domain: KAGVTQTPRYLIKTRGQQVTLSCSPISGHRSVSWYQQTPGQGLQFLFEYFSETQRNKGNFPGRFSGRQFSNSRSEMNVSTLELGDSALYLCASSLDARHILNTEAFFGQGTRLTVV.

This clonotype was observed many times. The chain has TRBV4-2 and TRBJ2-5; D unresolved. V gave up 0 bases and J gave up 1 base, with 3 bases separating them. The CDR3 runs to 13 residues. Germline values: CDR1 LGHNA, CDR2 YNFKEQ. The CDR3 DNA follows: TGTGCCAGCAGCCAAGATACCCAAGAGACCCAGTACTTC. Its translation: CASSQDTQETQYF.

This clonotype was picked up many times. V is TRBV6-5 and J is TRBJ2-7; 9 bases are a match to TRBD1. Germline V gene sequence: CDR1 MNHEY, CDR2 SVGAGI. The V gene end was trimmed by 0 bases and the J gene end by 3 bases; junction bases not matched to a gene: 0. This CDR3 is 14 amino acids long. CDR3 DNA sequence: TGTGCCAGCAGTTACTCGGGACAGGGCTACGAGCAGTACTTC. Amino acids: CASSYSGQGYEQYF.

This chain links TRBV7-9 with TRBJ2-3, with 8 bases matching TRBD1. The CDR3 totals 16 residues. Per germline, CDR1 SEHNR and CDR2 FQNEAQ (reference sequence). J lost 5 bases, V lost 2 bases, and 9 bases had no gene match. The CDR3, as DNA: TGTGCCAGCAGCTTACCGGACAGGGAGCTGAGAGATACGCAGTATTTT. Residues: CASSLPDRELRDTQYF.

The gene calls are TRBV12-3 or TRBV12-4 and TRBJ2-3; 9 bases agree with TRBD2. Trimming at V came to 3 bases and at J to 1 base, leaving 5 bases not matched to a gene. There are 16 residues in the CDR3. This chain's CDR3 is CASSFLGLARTDTQYF. The CDR3 DNA sequence: TGTGCCAGCAGTTTCCTAGGACTAGCGCGCACAGATACGCAGTATTTT.

This clonotype was seen repeatedly, ten times or more. The rearrangement links TRBV29-1 to TRBJ2-3; no reliable D call. Trimming left V 6 bases short and J 7 bases short, with 8 bases between. The CDR3 spans 10 residues. Germline V gene lookup returns CDR1 SQVTM and CDR2 ANQGSEA. The DNA of the CDR3 is TGCAGCGTGTTGGAGTATACGCAGTATTTT. This gives the protein CSVLEYTQYF.

The chain has TRBV3-1 and TRBJ2-5; 14 bases are a match to TRBD2. With the DNA end fitting TRBJ2-7 better, the J assignment may be wrong. The CDR3 contains 18 residues. Germline V gives CDR1 LGHDT, CDR2 YNNKEL (reference sequence). The CDR3 protein is CASSRIMPGLAGAHEQYF. DNA for the CDR3: TGTGCCAGCAGCCGGATAATGCCGGGACTAGCGGGAGCCCACGAGCAGTACTTC.

This clonotype has just one count. The rearrangement joins TRBV3-1 to TRBJ2-1, with D perhaps matching TRBD1 or TRBD2 (5 bases each). CDR1 is LGHDT and CDR2 is YNNKEL in the germline V gene (reference sequence). The CDR3 covers 12 residues. The V gene lost 4 bases and the J gene lost 10 bases, with 11 bases spanning the gap. The CDR3 bases are TGTGCCAGCAGCCGGGGTCGGGGCGAGCAGTTCTTC. It yields the protein CASSRGRGEQFF.

This clonotype came up a few times. The V and J genes are TRBV28 and TRBJ2-1; 12 bases fit TRBD2. This CDR3 contains 15 residues. V was pared by 7 bases and J by 7 bases, with 8 bases of the junction left unmatched. Germline values: CDR1 MDHEN, CDR2 SYDVKM. CDR3 in amino acids: CASTATSGRLNEQFF. The DNA of the CDR3 is TGTGCCAGCACCGCGACTAGCGGGAGATTGAATGAGCAGTTCTTC.

In its sample, this clonotype was seen many times. The rearrangement links TRBV18 to TRBJ2-5, with TRBD1 as a possible D gene (5 bases). CDR1 and CDR2 from the germline V gene are KGHSH and LQKENI. The CDR3 is made up of 14 amino acids. Trimming shortened V by 2 bases and J by 4 bases, and 11 bases separated the two germline ends. CDR3 protein: CASSPGRVGETQYF. For the CDR3, the DNA is TGTGCCAGCTCACCAGGCAGGGTTGGAGAGACCCAGTACTTC.

The chain carries TRBV9 and TRBJ2-5; TRBD2 might be the D (5 bases). Germline lookup yields CDR1 SGDLS and CDR2 YYNGEE. This CDR3 contains 14 residues. The germline V and J ends were trimmed by 0 bases and 0 bases, with 6 bases remaining between them. The CDR3, as DNA: TGTGCCAGCAGCGTAGCGGGGTACCAAGAGACCCAGTACTTC. Amino acids: CASSVAGYQETQYF.